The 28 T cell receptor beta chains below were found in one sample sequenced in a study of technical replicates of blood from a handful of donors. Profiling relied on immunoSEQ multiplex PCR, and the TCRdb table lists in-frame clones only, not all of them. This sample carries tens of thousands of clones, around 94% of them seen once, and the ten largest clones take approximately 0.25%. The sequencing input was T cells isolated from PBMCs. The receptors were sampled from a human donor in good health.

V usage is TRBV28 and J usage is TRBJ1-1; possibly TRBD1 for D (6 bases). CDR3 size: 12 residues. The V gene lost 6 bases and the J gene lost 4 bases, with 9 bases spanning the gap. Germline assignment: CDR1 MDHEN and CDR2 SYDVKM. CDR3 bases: TGTGCCAGCAGCATACAGGGCACTGAAGCTTTCTTT. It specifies CASSIQGTEAFF.

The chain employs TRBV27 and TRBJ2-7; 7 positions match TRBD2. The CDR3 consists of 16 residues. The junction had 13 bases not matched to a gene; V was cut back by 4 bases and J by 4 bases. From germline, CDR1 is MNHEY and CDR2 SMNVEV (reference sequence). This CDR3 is CASSSYGGGLRYEQYF. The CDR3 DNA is TGTGCCAGCAGTTCCTATGGCGGGGGTCTGCGGTACGAGCAGTACTTC.

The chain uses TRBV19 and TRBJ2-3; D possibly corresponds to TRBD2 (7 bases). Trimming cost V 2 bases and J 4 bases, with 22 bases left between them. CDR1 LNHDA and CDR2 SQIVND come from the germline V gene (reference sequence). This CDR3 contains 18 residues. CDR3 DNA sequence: TGTGCCAGTAGTATATCCCTTGGAGGGGGGGGCTTACCAGATACGCAGTATTTT. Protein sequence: CASSISLGGGGLPDTQYF. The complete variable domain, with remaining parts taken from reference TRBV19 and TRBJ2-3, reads DGGITQSPKYLFRKEGQNVTLSCEQNLNHDAMYWYRQDPGQGLRLIYYSQIVNDFQKGDIAEGYSVSREKKESFPLTVTSAQKNPTAFYLCASSISLGGGGLPDTQYFGPGTRLTVL.

The chain's CDR3 is CASGSSNRGLVRNTEAFF. The CDR3, as DNA: TGTGCTAGTGGCTCTTCAAACAGGGGGTTGGTCCGGAACACTGAAGCTTTCTTT. The chain is built from TRBV12-5 and TRBJ1-1; 8 nucleotides align to TRBD1. Germline V gives CDR1 LGHNT, CDR2 FRNRAP. J lost 1 base, V lost 6 bases, and 16 bases had no gene match. CDR3 length: 18 residues.

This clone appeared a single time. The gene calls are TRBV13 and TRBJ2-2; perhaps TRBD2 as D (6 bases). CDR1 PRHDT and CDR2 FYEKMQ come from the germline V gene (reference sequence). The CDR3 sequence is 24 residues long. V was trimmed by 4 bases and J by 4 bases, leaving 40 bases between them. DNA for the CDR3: TGTGCCAGCAGCTGGAGAATGGGGTCGGGAAGTAGCGGCATAATAGAACTGAGCACCGGGGAGCTGTTTTTT. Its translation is CASSWRMGSGSSGIIELSTGELFF.

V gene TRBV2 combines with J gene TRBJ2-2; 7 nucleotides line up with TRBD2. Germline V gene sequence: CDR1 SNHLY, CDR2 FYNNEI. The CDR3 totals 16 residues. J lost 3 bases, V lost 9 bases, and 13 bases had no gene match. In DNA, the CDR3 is TGTGCCAGTTCTGATAAGTCGGGGGGAGACACCGGGGAGCTGTTTTTT. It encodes CASSDKSGGDTGELFF.

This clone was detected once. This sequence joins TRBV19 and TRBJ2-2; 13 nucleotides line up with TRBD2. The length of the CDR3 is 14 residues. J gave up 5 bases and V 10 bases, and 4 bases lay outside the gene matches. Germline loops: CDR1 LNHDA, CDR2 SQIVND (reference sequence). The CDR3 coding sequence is TGTGCCACCGAGGGACTAGCGGGGACCGGGGAGCTGTTTTTT. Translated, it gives CATEGLAGTGELFF.

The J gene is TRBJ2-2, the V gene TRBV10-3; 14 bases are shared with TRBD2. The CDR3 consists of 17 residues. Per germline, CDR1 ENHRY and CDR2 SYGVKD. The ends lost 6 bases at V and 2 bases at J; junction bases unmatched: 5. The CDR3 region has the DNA TGTGCCATCAGAAGGACTAGCGGGAGGACCAACACCGGGGAGCTGTTTTTT. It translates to CAIRRTSGRTNTGELFF.

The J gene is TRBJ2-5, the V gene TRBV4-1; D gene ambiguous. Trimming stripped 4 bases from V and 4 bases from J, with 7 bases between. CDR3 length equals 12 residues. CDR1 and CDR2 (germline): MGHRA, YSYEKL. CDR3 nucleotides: TGCGCCAGCAGCCCCAGAGGAGAGACCCAGTACTTC. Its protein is CASSPRGETQYF.

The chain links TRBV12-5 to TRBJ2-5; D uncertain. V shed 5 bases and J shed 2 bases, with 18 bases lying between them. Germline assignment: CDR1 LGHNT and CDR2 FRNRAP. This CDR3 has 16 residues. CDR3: CASGPEYSSVQETQYF. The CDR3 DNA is TGTGCTAGTGGTCCAGAATATTCCTCCGTTCAAGAGACCCAGTACTTC.

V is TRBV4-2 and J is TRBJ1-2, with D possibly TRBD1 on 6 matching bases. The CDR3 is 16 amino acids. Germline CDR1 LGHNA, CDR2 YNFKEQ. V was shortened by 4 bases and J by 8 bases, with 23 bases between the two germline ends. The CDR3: CASSRANRDPSSGYTF. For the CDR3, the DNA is TGTGCCAGCAGCCGAGCCAACAGGGACCCGTCATCCGGCTACACCTTC.

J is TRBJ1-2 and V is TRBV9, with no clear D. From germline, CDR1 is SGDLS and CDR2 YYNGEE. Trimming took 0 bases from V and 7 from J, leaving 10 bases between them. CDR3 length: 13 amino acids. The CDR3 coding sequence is TGTGCCAGCAGCGTAGATCGGGTGGCTGGCTACACCTTC. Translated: CASSVDRVAGYTF.

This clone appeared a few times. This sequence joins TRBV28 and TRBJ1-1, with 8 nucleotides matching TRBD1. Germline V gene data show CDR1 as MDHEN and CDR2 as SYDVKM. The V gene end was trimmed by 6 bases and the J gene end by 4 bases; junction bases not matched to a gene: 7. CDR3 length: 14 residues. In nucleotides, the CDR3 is TGTGCCAGCAGCCTTGACAGGGGCGGCACTGAAGCTTTCTTT. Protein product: CASSLDRGGTEAFF.

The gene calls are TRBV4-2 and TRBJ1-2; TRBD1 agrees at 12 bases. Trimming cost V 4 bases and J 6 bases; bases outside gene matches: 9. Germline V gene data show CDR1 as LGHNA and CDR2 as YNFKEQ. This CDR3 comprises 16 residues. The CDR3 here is CASSPQAGTGGDGYTF. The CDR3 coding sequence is TGTGCCAGCAGCCCTCAAGCCGGGACAGGGGGCGATGGCTACACCTTC.

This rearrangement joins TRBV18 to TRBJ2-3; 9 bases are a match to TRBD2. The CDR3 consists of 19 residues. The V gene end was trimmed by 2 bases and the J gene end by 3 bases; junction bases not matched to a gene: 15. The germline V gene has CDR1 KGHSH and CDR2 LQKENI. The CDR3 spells CASSPVILAGTSVTDTQYF. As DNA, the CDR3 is TGTGCCAGCTCACCAGTTATCCTAGCGGGGACGTCGGTGACAGATACGCAGTATTTT. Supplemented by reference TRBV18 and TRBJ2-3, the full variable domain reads NAGVMQNPRHLVRRRGQEARLRCSPMKGHSHVYWYRQLPEEGLKFMVYLQKENIIDESGMPKERFSAEFPKEGPSILRIQQVVRGDSAAYFCASSPVILAGTSVTDTQYFGPGTRLTVL.

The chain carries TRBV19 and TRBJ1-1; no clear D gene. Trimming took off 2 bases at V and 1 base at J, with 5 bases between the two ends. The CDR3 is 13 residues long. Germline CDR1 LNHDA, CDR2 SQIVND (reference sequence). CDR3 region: CASSIRENTEAFF. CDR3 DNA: TGTGCCAGTAGTATACGAGAGAACACTGAAGCTTTCTTT.

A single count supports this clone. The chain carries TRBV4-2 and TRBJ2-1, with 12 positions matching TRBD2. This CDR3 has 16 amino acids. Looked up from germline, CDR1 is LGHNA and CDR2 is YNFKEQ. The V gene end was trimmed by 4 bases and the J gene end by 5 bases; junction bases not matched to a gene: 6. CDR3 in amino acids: CASSLGASGGDNEQFF. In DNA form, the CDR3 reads TGTGCCAGCAGCCTGGGAGCTAGCGGGGGGGACAATGAGCAGTTCTTC.

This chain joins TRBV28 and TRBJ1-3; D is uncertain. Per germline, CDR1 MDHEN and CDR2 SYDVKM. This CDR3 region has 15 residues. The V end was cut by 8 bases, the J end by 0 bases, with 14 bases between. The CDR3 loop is CASGTGPLSGNTIYF. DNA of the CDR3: TGTGCCAGCGGTACTGGGCCCCTCTCTGGAAACACCATATATTTT.

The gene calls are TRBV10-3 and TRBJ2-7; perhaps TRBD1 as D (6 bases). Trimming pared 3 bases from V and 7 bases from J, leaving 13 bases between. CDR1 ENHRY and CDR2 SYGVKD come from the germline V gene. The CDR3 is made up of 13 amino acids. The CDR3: CAISERDTGEQYF. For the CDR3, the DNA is TGTGCCATCAGTGAAAGGGACACGGGGGAGCAGTACTTC.

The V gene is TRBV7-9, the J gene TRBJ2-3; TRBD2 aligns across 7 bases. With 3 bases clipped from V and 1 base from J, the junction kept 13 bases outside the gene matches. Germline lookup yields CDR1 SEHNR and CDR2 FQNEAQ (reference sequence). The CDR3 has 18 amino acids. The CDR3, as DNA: TGTGCCAGCAGCTTCCCCCGGGGCCTAGCGGAAGGCACAGATACGCAGTATTTT. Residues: CASSFPRGLAEGTDTQYF.

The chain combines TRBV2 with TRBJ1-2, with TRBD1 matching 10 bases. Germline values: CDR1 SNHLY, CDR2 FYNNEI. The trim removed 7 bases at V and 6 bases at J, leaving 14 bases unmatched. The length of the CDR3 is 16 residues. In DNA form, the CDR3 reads TGTGCCAGCACCCTCGGGGGAGTGACAGGGGGCAATGGCTACACCTTC. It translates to CASTLGGVTGGNGYTF.

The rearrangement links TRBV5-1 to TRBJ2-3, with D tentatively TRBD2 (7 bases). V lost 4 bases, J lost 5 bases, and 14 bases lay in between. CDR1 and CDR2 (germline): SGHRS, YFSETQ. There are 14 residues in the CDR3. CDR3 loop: CASSIRGGVDTQYF. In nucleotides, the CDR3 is TGCGCCAGCAGCATCCGCGGGGGCGTAGATACGCAGTATTTT.

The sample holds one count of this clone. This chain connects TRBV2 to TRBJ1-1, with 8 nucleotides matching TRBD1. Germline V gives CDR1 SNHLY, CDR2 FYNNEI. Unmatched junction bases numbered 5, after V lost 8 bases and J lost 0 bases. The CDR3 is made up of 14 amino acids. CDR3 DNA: TGTGCCAGCGCCCGGGGACAGGTGAACACTGAAGCTTTCTTT. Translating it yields CASARGQVNTEAFF.

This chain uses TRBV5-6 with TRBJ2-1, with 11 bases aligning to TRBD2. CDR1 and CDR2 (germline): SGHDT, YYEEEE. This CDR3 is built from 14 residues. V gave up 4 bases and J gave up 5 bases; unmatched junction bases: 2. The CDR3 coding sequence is TGTGCCAGCAGCGCGGGACTAGCGGACAATGAGCAGTTCTTC. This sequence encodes CASSAGLADNEQFF.

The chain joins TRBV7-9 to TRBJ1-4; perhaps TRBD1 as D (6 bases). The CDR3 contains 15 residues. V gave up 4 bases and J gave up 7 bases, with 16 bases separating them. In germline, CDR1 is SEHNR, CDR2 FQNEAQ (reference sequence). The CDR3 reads CASSSMPGAGEKLFF. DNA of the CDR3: TGTGCCAGCAGCTCAATGCCAGGGGCTGGTGAAAAACTGTTTTTT.

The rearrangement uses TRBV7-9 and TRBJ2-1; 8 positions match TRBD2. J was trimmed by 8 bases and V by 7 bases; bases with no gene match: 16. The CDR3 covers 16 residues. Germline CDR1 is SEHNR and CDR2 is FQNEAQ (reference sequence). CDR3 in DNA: TGTGCCAGCACGCAATCTGGCGGCGGGGGGAGGGATGAGCAGTTCTTC. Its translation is CASTQSGGGGRDEQFF.

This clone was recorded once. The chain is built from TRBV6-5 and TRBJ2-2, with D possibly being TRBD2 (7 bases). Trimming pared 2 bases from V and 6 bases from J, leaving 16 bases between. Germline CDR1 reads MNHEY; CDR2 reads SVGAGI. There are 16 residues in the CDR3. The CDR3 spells CASSYGGATSSGELFF. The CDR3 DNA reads TGTGCCAGCAGTTACGGGGGGGCGACGAGTTCCGGGGAGCTGTTTTTT.

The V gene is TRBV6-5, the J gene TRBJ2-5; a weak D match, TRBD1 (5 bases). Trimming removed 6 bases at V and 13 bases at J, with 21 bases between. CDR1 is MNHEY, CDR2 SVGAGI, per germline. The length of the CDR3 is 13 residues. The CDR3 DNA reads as TGTGCCAGCAGATCCCGGTATTCCCCAGGGCTGTACTTC. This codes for CASRSRYSPGLYF.